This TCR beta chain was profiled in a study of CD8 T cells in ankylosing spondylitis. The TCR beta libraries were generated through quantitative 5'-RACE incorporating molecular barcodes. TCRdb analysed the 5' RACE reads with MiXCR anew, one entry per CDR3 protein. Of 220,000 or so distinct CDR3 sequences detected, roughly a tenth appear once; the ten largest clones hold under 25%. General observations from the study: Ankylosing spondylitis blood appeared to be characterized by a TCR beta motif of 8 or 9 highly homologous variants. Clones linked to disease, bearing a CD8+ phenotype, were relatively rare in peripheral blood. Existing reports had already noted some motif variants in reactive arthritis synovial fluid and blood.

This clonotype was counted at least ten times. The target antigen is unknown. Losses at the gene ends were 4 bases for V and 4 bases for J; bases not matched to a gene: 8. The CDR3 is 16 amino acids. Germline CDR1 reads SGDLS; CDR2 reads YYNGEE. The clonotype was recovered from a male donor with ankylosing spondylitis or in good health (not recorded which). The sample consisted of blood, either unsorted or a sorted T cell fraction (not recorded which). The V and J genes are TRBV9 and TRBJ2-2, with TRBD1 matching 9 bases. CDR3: CASSTPGQGPTGELFF. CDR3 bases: TGTGCCAGCAGCACTCCGGGACAGGGACCCACCGGGGAGCTGTTTTTT.